This T cell receptor (beta chain) was observed in a study of T cells in Graves' hyperthyroidism and ophthalmopathy. V lost 0 bases, J lost 3 bases, and 19 bases lay in between. This CDR3 has 18 amino acids. The germline V gene has CDR1 SGHDN and CDR2 FVKESK. Researchers amplified the TCR beta CDR3 regions from RNA transcripts. HTBI primers drove first-round RT-PCR of the TCR CDR3. TCRdb reprocessed the multiplex PCR reads via MiXCR and lists one record per CDR3 protein. Seen here are about 420,000 distinct CDR3 sequences, 15% to 19% observed once, and the top ten hold roughly an eighth. Hyperthyroidism had been newly diagnosed in patients aged 18 to 65, and its duration was under 2 months.

The rearrangement joins TRBV14 to TRBJ2-3; D is unclear. The receptor's source is a woman under 30 with Graves' hyperthyroidism. The sequenced sample consisted of blood. The DNA for the CDR3 is TGTGCCAGCAGCCAAGATCTTTCTGGCGCAGTCCGGACAGATACGCAGTATTTT. It is translated as CASSQDLSGAVRTDTQYF. Together with reference TRBV14 and TRBJ2-3, the CDR3 gives the full variable domain: EAGVTQFPSHSVIEKGQTVTLRCDPISGHDNLYWYRRVMGKEIKFLLHFVKESKQDESGMPNNRFLAERTGGTYSTLKVQPAELEDSGVYFCASSQDLSGAVRTDTQYFGPGTRLTVL.